This T cell receptor (beta chain) emerged from a study of blood T cell repertoires in COVID-19. As for the study in general: Sites in the United States, Italy and Spain provided acute and convalescent COVID-19 samples.

This table comes from immunoSEQ multiplex PCR, and its TCRdb copy is limited to in-frame clones, with some not included. Of 150,000 or so clones listed, 70% to 90% were seen once; the top ten hold about 5%. Trimming removed 6 bases from V and 7 bases from J, with 18 bases in between. Germline V gives CDR1 MNHEY, CDR2 SMNVEV (reference sequence). The CDR3 is made up of 14 amino acids. The sequenced sample was peripheral blood. This TCR was sampled from a human donor in a cohort sampled during active COVID-19. The rearrangement joins TRBV27 to TRBJ1-2, with D hard to call. In nucleotides, the CDR3 is TGTGCCAGCAGCCCAGACCGCTCTCGGGGTGGCTACACCTTC. It codes for CASSPDRSRGGYTF.